This T cell receptor beta chain was recorded in a study of shared clonotypes between healthy human individuals. Study as a whole: The plates for each donor numbered three CD4 naive, three CD4 memory, two CD8 naive and one CD8 memory.

Concerning this clone itself: Its target is unknown.

The study, taken as a whole, reports: For sorted subsets, rarefaction showed incomplete sequencing despite large depth. The study found roughly 5% of naive CD4 clonotypes shared across four donors.

Replicate PCRs run on sorted subsets employed about 220 ng DNA, 25,000 to 35,000 T cell genomes. Assay used: immunoSEQ multiplex PCR; TCRdb lists only in-frame clones, some missing. The sample includes over 2 million clones, approximately 95% seen only once; the top ten take 0.13%. The TCR comes from a man between 18 and 29 years old in good health. The sample consisted of naive CD4+ T cells sorted from blood. As to subset: CD45RA+ positively selected.

DNA for the CDR3: TGTGCCATCAGTGAGGGGGATCGCGGGTTTGGAAACACCATATATTTT. Amino acid sequence: CAISEGDRGFGNTIYF. The chain carries TRBV10-3 and TRBJ1-3; D gene uncertain. The CDR3 length is 16 residues. Germline assignment: CDR1 ENHRY and CDR2 SYGVKD. Between the trimmed V and J ends, which lost 2 bases and 3 bases, there was a span of 14 bases.